Listed here is a single T cell receptor beta chain. The V gene's germline CDR1 is GTSNPN and CDR2 SVGIG (reference sequence). CDR3 length: 14 amino acids. V was clipped by 2 bases and J by 5 bases, with 13 bases between them. Extraction and reverse transcription of RNA yielded cDNA as the sequencing template. The assay was immunoSEQ multiplex PCR, and TCRdb's table has in-frame clones only and misses some. The top ten hold 3% to 3.5% of the sample, which has roughly 190,000 clones, 45% to 75% seen once. Treatment of the sample: oral pan-JAK inhibitor, 5-10 mg twice daily. The data were obtained in a study of CD8+ T cells in alopecia areata. Study in general: The tofacitinib course ran for 6 to 18 months and was followed by 6 months off drug.

The receptor was isolated from a human donor with alopecia areata. The sequencing here drew on CD4+ T cells sorted from blood, taken at week 4, from a patient treated with tofacitinib. The rearrangement joins TRBV30 to TRBJ1-5, with D possibly being TRBD1 (6 bases). The CDR3 protein is CAWSYRDGDQPQHF. CDR3 coding DNA: TGTGCCTGGAGTTACAGGGACGGGGATCAGCCCCAGCATTTT.